Listed below are T cell receptor beta chains from one sample, sequenced in a study of metastatic and nonmetastatic thyroid tumors. TCRdb reanalyzed the PCR reads via MiXCR. The table includes around 20,000 clones, roughly a sixth detected once. Sequencing was performed on blood. These receptors were taken from a female donor with papillary thyroid cancer or a benign thyroid nodule (not recorded which). Some clones in this sample may be carry-over from other donors' samples. CDR3s include the opening cysteine and the closing phenylalanine or tryptophan. The D gene is left open where the match is weak. Clone sizes are given selectively: once, few, many, or a class where the clone is expanded.

size: many
length: 15
V: TRBV7-3
J: TRBJ2-7
D: TRBD1
DNA: TGTGCCAGCAGCCCGGGACAGGGGGCGGCCTACGAGCAGTACTTC
CDR3: CASSPGQGAAYEQYF

size: many
length: 12
V: TRBV20-1
J: TRBJ1-1
D: NA
DNA: TGCAGTGCTACAAGGCCAAACACTGAAGCTTTCTTT
CDR3: CSATRPNTEAFF

size: NA
length: 14
V: TRBV11-1
J: TRBJ2-7
D: NA
DNA: TGTGCCAGCAGCCTGCCTTGGGGCACCTACGAGCAGTACTTC
CDR3: CASSLPWGTYEQYF

size: many
length: 13
V: TRBV30
J: TRBJ1-1
D: NA
DNA: TGTGCCTGGAGTGTAAAACCGAACACTGAAGCTTTCTTT
CDR3: CAWSVKPNTEAFF

size: NA
length: 12
V: TRBV5-1
J: TRBJ2-7
D: NA
DNA: TGCGCCAGCAGAAAAGACAGCTACGAGCAGTACTTC
CDR3: CASRKDSYEQYF

size: many
length: 15
V: TRBV19
J: TRBJ1-4
D: NA
DNA: TGTGCCAGTAGTAAGAGACTTGCAACTAATGAAAAACTGTTTTTT
CDR3: CASSKRLATNEKLFF

size: many
length: 13
V: TRBV6-1
J: TRBJ2-4
D: TRBD1
DNA: TGTGCCAGCAGTCGGACAGGGGATAGCATTCAGTACTTC
CDR3: CASSRTGDSIQYF

size: many
length: 16
V: TRBV6-5
J: TRBJ1-6
D: NA
DNA: TGTGCCAGCAGTTACTCGGGTAGCTCCTATAATTCACCCCTCCACTTT
CDR3: CASSYSGSSYNSPLHF

size: many
length: 12
V: TRBV20-1
J: TRBJ2-7
D: NA
DNA: TGCAGTGCTAGAGAGGCCGTGCGCGAGCAGTACTTC
CDR3: CSAREAVREQYF

size: NA
length: 12
V: TRBV12-3/TRBV12-4
J: TRBJ2-7
D: NA
DNA: TGTGCCAGCAGTTTTTGGGGGAGCGAGCAGTACTTC
CDR3: CASSFWGSEQYF

size: many
length: 12
V: TRBV24-1
J: TRBJ2-7
D: NA
DNA: TGTGCCACCAGTGACGATCTCTACGAGCAGTACTTC
CDR3: CATSDDLYEQYF

size: many
length: 13
V: TRBV7-3
J: TRBJ1-1
D: TRBD1
DNA: TGTGCCAGCAGCTTAAACAGGGGTACTGAAGCTTTCTTT
CDR3: CASSLNRGTEAFF

size: many
length: 16
V: TRBV28
J: TRBJ1-2
D: NA
DNA: TGTGCCAGCAGTTTACCGAGCCCCTCCGGTGCCTATGGCTACACCTTC
CDR3: CASSLPSPSGAYGYTF

size: NA
length: 14
V: TRBV6-5
J: TRBJ2-5
D: NA
DNA: TGTGCCAGCAGTTACGCCGGGACAAAAGAGACCCAGTACTTC
CDR3: CASSYAGTKETQYF

size: many
length: 16
V: TRBV2
J: TRBJ2-2
D: TRBD1
DNA: TGTGCCAGCAGTGAATTAGGTTACAGGGGGACCGGGGAGCTGTTTTTT
CDR3: CASSELGYRGTGELFF

size: many
length: 16
V: TRBV7-8
J: TRBJ2-1
D: NA
DNA: TGTGCCAGCAGCTTTAGGGCTTGGACAGCCTACAATGAGCAGTTCTTC
CDR3: CASSFRAWTAYNEQFF

size: once
length: 17
V: TRBV7-9
J: TRBJ2-1
D: TRBD2
DNA: TGTGCCAGCAGCTTAGCGCCCCTAGCGGGAGTTGATAATGAGCAGTTCTTC
CDR3: CASSLAPLAGVDNEQFF

size: NA
length: 12
V: TRBV20-1
J: TRBJ2-1
D: NA
DNA: TGCAGTGCTAGAACCCAGCACAATGAGCAGTTCTTC
CDR3: CSARTQHNEQFF

size: many
length: 14
V: TRBV20-1
J: TRBJ2-7
D: NA
DNA: TGCAGTGCTAGAGATTGGTCAAGGGGCTACGAGCAGTACTTC
CDR3: CSARDWSRGYEQYF

size: many
length: 16
V: TRBV11-1
J: TRBJ2-7
D: NA
DNA: TGTGCCAGCAGCTTAGAAAGGGGGGGCCCACACTACGAGCAGTACTTC
CDR3: CASSLERGGPHYEQYF

size: many
length: 14
V: TRBV29-1
J: TRBJ2-2
D: NA
DNA: TGCAGCGTCTTAGGTAGCGTCAGCACCGGGGAGCTGTTTTTT
CDR3: CSVLGSVSTGELFF

size: many
length: 14
V: TRBV19
J: TRBJ2-7
D: TRBD2
DNA: TGTGCCAGTAGCCCCGGGACTACCTCCTACGAGCAGTACTTC
CDR3: CASSPGTTSYEQYF